This T cell receptor (beta chain) originates from a study of T cell responses to AZD1222 COVID-19 vaccine. The table came from immunoSEQ multiplex PCR; TCRdb's copy has only in-frame clones and leaves some out. The table has roughly 90,000 clones, approximately 83% seen once. Concerning this clone itself: Its antigen is undetermined.

The CDR3 is made up of 16 amino acids. J gave up 10 bases and V 5 bases, and 16 bases lay outside the gene matches. CDR1 MNHGY and CDR2 SAAAGT come from the germline V gene. General study findings and limits: Along spike, vaccine-associated CD4 TCRs were found throughout, with dominance at 160-218 and 743-854. As reported, nearly half of all spike-specific TCRs target variant regions that are unmutated.

The material was peripheral blood, obtained on day 0 of AZD1222 vaccination. The chain links TRBV6-8 to TRBJ2-3; 9 nucleotides match TRBD2. The source is an adult in good health. Written as DNA, the CDR3 is TGTGCCAGCAGTAACCACGGGACTAGCCCCCCGGGGGCGCAGTATTTT. The encoded protein is CASSNHGTSPPGAQYF.